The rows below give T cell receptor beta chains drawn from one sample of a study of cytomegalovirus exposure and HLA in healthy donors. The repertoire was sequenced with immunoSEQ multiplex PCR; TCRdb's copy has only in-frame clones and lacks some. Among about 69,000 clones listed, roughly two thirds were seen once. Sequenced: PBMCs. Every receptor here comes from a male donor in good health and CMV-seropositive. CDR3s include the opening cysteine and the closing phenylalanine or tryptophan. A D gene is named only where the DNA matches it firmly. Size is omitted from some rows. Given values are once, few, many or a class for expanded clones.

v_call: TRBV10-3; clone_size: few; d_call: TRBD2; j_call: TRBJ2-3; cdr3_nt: TGTGCCATCAGTGGGGGACTAGCGGGGACCACAGATACGCAGTATTTT; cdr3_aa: CAISGGLAGTTDTQYF
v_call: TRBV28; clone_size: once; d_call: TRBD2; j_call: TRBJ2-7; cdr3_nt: TGTGCCAGCAGTCCCCGACTAGCGGGGCTCTACGAGCAGTACTTC; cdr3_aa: CASSPRLAGLYEQYF
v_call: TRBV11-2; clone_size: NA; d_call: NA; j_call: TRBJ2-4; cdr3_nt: TGTGCCAGCAGCTTTGACAGACTAAACATTCAGTACTTC; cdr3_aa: CASSFDRLNIQYF
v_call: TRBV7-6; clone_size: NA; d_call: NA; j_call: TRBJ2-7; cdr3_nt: TGTGCCAGCAGCTTAGCCCAACACTCCAGAGGCCCCGACGAGCAGTACTTC; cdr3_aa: CASSLAQHSRGPDEQYF
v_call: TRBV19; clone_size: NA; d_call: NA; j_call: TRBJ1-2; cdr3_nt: TGTGCCAGTAGTATTCTAGGACAACGTCGATCAGGCTACACCTTC; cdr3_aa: CASSILGQRRSGYTF
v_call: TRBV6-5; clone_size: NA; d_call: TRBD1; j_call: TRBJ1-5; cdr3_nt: TGTGCCAGCACGATCTCGGACAGGAATCAGCCCCAGCATTTT; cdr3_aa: CASTISDRNQPQHF
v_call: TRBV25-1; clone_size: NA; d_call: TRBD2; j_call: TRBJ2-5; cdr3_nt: TGTGCCAGCAGTGATCCGACTGGCGGGAGAGGTGAGACCCAGTACTTC; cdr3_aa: CASSDPTGGRGETQYF
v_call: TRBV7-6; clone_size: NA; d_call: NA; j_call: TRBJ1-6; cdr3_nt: TGTGCCAGCAGCTTCCAGGGGAATTCACCCCTCCACTTT; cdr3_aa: CASSFQGNSPLHF
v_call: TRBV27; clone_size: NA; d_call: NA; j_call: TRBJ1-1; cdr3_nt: TGTGCCAGCAGTACACCAACAGGGAAATTCGAAGCTTTCTTT; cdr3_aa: CASSTPTGKFEAFF
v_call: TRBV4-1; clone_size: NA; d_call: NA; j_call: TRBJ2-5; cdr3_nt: TGCGCCAGCAGCCAAGAACGGGGTGGCGGGGTCCAAGAGACCCAGTACTTC; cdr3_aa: CASSQERGGGVQETQYF
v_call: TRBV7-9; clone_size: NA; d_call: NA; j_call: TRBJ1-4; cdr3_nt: TGTTCCGGGGGATCTAATGAAAAACTGTTTTTT; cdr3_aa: CSGGSNEKLFF
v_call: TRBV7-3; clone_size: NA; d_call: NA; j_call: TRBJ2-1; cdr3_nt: TGTGCCAGCAGCTTAACCGGGGGCTCCTACAATGAGCAGTTCTTC; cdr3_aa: CASSLTGGSYNEQFF
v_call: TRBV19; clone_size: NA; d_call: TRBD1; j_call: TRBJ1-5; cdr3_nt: TGTGCCAGTAGTATGTTGGCGACAGGGGGCGGCAATCAGCCCCAGCATTTT; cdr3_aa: CASSMLATGGGNQPQHF
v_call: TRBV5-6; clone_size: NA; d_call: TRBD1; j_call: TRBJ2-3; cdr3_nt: TGTGCCAGCAGCTACCCGGGACAGGGGCTGGGGACAGATACGCAGTATTTT; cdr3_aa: CASSYPGQGLGTDTQYF
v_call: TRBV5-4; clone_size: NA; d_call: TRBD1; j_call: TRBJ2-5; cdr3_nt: TGTGCCAGCAGTTACAGGGGCGAAGAGACCCAGTACTTC; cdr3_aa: CASSYRGEETQYF
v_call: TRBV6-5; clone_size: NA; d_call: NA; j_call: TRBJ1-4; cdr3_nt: TGTGCCAGCAGTTATGGGCCAGGCCCCGAAAAACTGTTTTTT; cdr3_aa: CASSYGPGPEKLFF
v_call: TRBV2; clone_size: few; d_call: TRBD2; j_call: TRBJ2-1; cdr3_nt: TGTGCCAGCAGTGAAGGACTAGCGGGTGAGGATGAGCAGTTCTTC; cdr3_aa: CASSEGLAGEDEQFF
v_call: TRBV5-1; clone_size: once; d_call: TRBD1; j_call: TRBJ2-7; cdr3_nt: TGCGCCAGCACCCCCTCAGGGGGCGGGTACGAGCAGTACTTC; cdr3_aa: CASTPSGGGYEQYF
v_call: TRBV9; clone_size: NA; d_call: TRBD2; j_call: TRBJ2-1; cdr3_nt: TGTGCCAGCAGCGTATCAGGACTAGTGAGCAATGAGCAGTTCTTC; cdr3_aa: CASSVSGLVSNEQFF
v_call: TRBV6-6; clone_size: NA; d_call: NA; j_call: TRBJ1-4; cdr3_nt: TGTGCCAGCCGGGACATATCTAGAACTAATGAAAAACTGTTTTTT; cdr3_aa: CASRDISRTNEKLFF
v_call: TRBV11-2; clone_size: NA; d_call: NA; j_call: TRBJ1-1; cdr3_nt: TGTGCCAGCAGCGTCTACACTGAAGCTTTCTTT; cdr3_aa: CASSVYTEAFF
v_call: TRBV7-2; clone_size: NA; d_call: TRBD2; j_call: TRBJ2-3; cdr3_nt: TGTGCCAGCAGCATTCTAGCGGGGGGGTCCGCAGATACGCAGTATTTT; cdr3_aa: CASSILAGGSADTQYF